A selection of T cell receptor beta chains follows, all from one sample in a study of shared clonotypes between healthy human individuals. The protocol was immunoSEQ multiplex PCR, while the TCRdb copy is restricted to in-frame clones and leaves out a portion. The table has around 650,000 clones, approximately 96% seen once. The sequenced sample was naive CD8+ T cells sorted from blood. These receptors were collected from a young woman in good health. Both conserved end residues are part of each CDR3. The D gene is left open where the match is weak. Expanded clones are given a class, and other clones once, few, many or no size at all.

clone_size,v_call,d_call,j_call,cdr3_aa,cdr3_nt
-,TRBV28,-,TRBJ2-4,CASSASGDTKNIQYF,TGTGCCAGCAGTGCGTCCGGGGATACCAAAAACATTCAGTACTTC
once,TRBV2,TRBD1,TRBJ2-2,CASRMTGGDTGELFF,TGTGCCAGCAGGATGACAGGGGGCGACACCGGGGAGCTGTTTTTT
-,TRBV27,TRBD1,TRBJ2-4,CATSTGQGENIQYF,TGTGCCACCTCAACGGGACAGGGCGAAAACATTCAGTACTTC
-,TRBV6-5,-,TRBJ2-3,CASSYSPGGTDTQYF,TGTGCCAGCAGTTACTCTCCCGGGGGTACAGATACGCAGTATTTT
-,TRBV13,-,TRBJ1-6,CASKAFGNSPLHF,TGTGCCAGCAAGGCGTTCGGGAATTCACCCCTCCACTTT
-,TRBV27,-,TRBJ2-7,CASKQTWGQGIYEQYF,TGTGCCAGCAAACAAACATGGGGTCAGGGAATATACGAGCAGTACTTC
-,TRBV27,-,TRBJ1-3,CASSSGGGPPFTIYF,TGTGCCAGCAGTTCGGGGGGGGGACCGCCGTTCACCATATATTTT
-,TRBV5-4,-,TRBJ1-1,CASSAVGTEAFF,TGTGCCAGCAGCGCCGTGGGCACTGAAGCTTTCTTT
-,TRBV9,TRBD1,TRBJ1-1,CASSVGTGVTEAFF,TGTGCCAGCAGCGTAGGGACAGGGGTCACTGAAGCTTTCTTT
-,TRBV19,TRBD1,TRBJ2-2,CASHTTGGKDTGELFF,TGTGCCAGTCACACTACAGGGGGAAAGGACACCGGGGAGCTGTTTTTT
-,TRBV28,-,TRBJ2-1,CASSLRQFPEQFF,TGTGCCAGCAGTTTAAGACAGTTCCCCGAGCAGTTCTTC
-,TRBV4-2,TRBD2,TRBJ2-3,CASSLLTSGQADTQYF,TGTGCCAGCAGCCTTCTAACTAGCGGTCAGGCAGATACGCAGTATTTT
-,TRBV5-6,-,TRBJ2-3,CASSFGNSDTQYF,TGTGCCAGCAGCTTTGGAAACTCAGATACGCAGTATTTT
-,TRBV19,-,TRBJ2-1,CASSILIQGGEQFF,TGTGCCAGTAGTATACTAATACAAGGGGGTGAGCAGTTCTTC
once,TRBV10-2,-,TRBJ2-5,CASSESPGAQETQYF,TGCGCCAGCAGTGAGTCACCCGGCGCCCAAGAGACCCAGTACTTC
-,TRBV28,TRBD2,TRBJ2-7,CASSLWGQREESYEQYF,TGTGCCAGCAGTTTATGGGGACAGCGGGAGGAATCCTACGAGCAGTACTTC
-,TRBV2,-,TRBJ2-3,CASRGGGTDTQYF,TGTGCCAGCAGGGGAGGTGGGACAGATACGCAGTATTTT
-,TRBV19,-,TRBJ2-7,CASSIAANYEQYF,TGTGCCAGTAGTATAGCGGCAAACTACGAGCAGTACTTC
-,TRBV14,-,TRBJ1-5,CASSQWGDQPQHF,TGTGCCAGCAGCCAGTGGGGCGATCAGCCCCAGCATTTT
-,TRBV28,TRBD2,TRBJ2-7,CASSFLAGGTYEQYF,TGTGCCAGCAGTTTTTTAGCGGGAGGGACCTACGAGCAGTACTTC
-,TRBV18,-,TRBJ2-7,CASSPGPTYEQYF,TGTGCCAGCTCACCGGGTCCAACCTACGAGCAGTACTTC
-,TRBV4-1,TRBD1,TRBJ2-2,CASSRSGTGNTGELFF,TGCGCCAGCAGTCGCTCGGGGACAGGGAACACCGGGGAGCTGTTTTTT
-,TRBV4-1,TRBD2,TRBJ2-1,CASSQNLAGGGSEQFF,TGCGCCAGCAGCCAAAACCTAGCGGGAGGGGGCAGTGAGCAGTTCTTC
-,TRBV6-1,TRBD1,TRBJ2-1,CAGKGASNEQFF,TGTGCCGGAAAGGGGGCTAGCAATGAGCAGTTCTTC
-,TRBV25-1,TRBD2,TRBJ2-7,CASTDTTSGSSYEQYF,TGTGCCAGTACAGACACTACTAGCGGGAGTTCCTACGAGCAGTACTTC
-,TRBV7-2,-,TRBJ1-5,CASSLGARDPLSQPQHF,TGTGCCAGCAGCTTAGGGGCCCGGGACCCCCTATCTCAGCCCCAGCATTTT
-,TRBV29-1,TRBD2,TRBJ2-7,CSVVGLAGGYFYEQYF,TGCAGCGTTGTAGGACTAGCGGGAGGTTATTTCTACGAGCAGTACTTC
-,TRBV6-5,TRBD2,TRBJ2-7,CASSYSVGLVVHEQYF,TGTGCCAGCAGTTACTCCGTCGGACTAGTCGTCCACGAGCAGTACTTC
-,TRBV7-7,-,TRBJ2-5,CASSLSGTNQRETQYF,TGTGCCAGCAGCTTATCGGGGACAAACCAACGAGAGACCCAGTACTTC
-,TRBV28,TRBD2,TRBJ2-7,CASSFGREAFSYEQYF,TGTGCCAGCAGTTTCGGGCGGGAGGCTTTCTCCTACGAGCAGTACTTC
-,TRBV7-2,-,TRBJ2-3,CASTKSRGGNSDTQYF,TGTGCCAGCACCAAATCAAGGGGCGGGAACTCAGATACGCAGTATTTT
-,TRBV9,-,TRBJ2-1,CASSSQTGQPVLRTSYNEQFF,TGTGCCAGCAGCTCGCAAACAGGGCAACCAGTTCTTAGGACCAGTTACAATGAGCAGTTCTTC
-,TRBV28,TRBD2,TRBJ2-3,CASRETTGTTYTDTQYF,TGTGCCAGCAGGGAAACCACCGGGACTACATACACAGATACGCAGTATTTT
few,TRBV19,-,TRBJ1-1,CASSAPRTGGTEAFF,TGTGCCAGTAGTGCCCCTCGGACCGGGGGGACTGAAGCTTTCTTT
-,TRBV28,-,TRBJ2-7,CASTQAGGSYEQYF,TGTGCCAGCACCCAGGCGGGTGGTTCCTACGAGCAGTACTTC
-,TRBV7-9,-,TRBJ1-1,CASSSPTGNTEAFF,TGTGCCAGCAGCTCCCCTACAGGGAACACTGAAGCTTTCTTT
-,TRBV28,-,TRBJ2-7,CASSLPYRDGVYEQYF,TGTGCCAGCAGTCTCCCCTACAGGGACGGGGTCTACGAGCAGTACTTC
-,TRBV27,TRBD2,TRBJ2-1,CASSSGTSGRNEQFF,TGTGCCAGCAGTTCGGGGACTAGCGGGAGGAATGAGCAGTTCTTC
-,TRBV4-1,-,TRBJ2-7,CASSQGALEFYEQYF,TGCGCCAGCAGCCAAGGGGCCCTAGAATTCTACGAGCAGTACTTC